Sequencing of this TCR beta chain was carried out in a study of blood T cell repertoires in COVID-19. Whole-study context: The United States, Italy and Spain provided the acute and convalescent COVID-19 samples. T cells, B-cell-depleted T cells, or PBMCs supplied cDNA or gDNA.

Authors' data handling: Estimation of nucleated cell counts was performed using reference gene primer amplification. This table comes from immunoSEQ multiplex PCR, and its TCRdb copy is limited to in-frame clones, with some not included. V and J calls and clone size are as listed in that table; D and trimming were resolved from the DNA. Of 16,000 or so clones detected, more than 85% appear once; the ten largest clones hold over 10%. Germline V lookup: CDR1 SGHTA, CDR2 FQGNSA. The length of the CDR3 is 19 residues. Trimming removed 5 bases from V and 12 bases from J; junction bases left unmatched: 25.

The sequence was obtained from a human donor in a cohort sampled during active COVID-19. The sequenced material came from peripheral blood. This sequence joins TRBV7-2 and TRBJ2-5; TRBD2 agrees at 12 bases. CDR3: CASSRSPTLAGGQIRGKYF. The CDR3 DNA reads TGTGCCAGCAGCCGTAGCCCCACCCTAGCGGGGGGGCAGATTAGAGGAAAGTACTTC.